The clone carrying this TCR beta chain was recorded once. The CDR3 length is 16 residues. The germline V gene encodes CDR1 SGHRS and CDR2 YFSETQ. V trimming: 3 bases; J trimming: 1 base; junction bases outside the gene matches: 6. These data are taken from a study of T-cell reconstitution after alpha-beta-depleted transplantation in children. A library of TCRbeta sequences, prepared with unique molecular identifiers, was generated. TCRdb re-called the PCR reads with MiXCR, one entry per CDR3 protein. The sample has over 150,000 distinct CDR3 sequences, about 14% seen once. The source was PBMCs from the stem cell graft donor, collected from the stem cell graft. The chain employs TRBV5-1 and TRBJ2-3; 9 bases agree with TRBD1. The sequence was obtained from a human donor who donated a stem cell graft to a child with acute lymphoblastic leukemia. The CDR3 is CASSSTGGLGTDTQYF. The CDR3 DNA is TGCGCCAGCAGCTCTACAGGGGGCTTGGGCACAGATACGCAGTATTTT.